These 27 T cell receptor beta chains share one sample of origin, sequenced in a study of blood T cell repertoires in COVID-19. Repertoires were generated with immunoSEQ multiplex PCR, while TCRdb's copy carries only in-frame clones and drops some. The sample lists approximately 50,000 clones; 75% to 90% were seen once. The sample taken for sequencing was peripheral blood. Source of these receptors: a man aged 55 to 70 with acute or convalescent COVID-19.

In DNA form, the CDR3 reads TGTGCCAGTAGTAGGTCACAGGGCTCTCAGCCCCAGCATTTT. Protein sequence: CASSRSQGSQPQHF. This rearrangement joins TRBV19 to TRBJ1-5; D might be TRBD1 (6 bases). V gave up 4 bases and J gave up 6 bases, with 13 bases separating them. In germline, CDR1 is LNHDA, CDR2 SQIVND (reference sequence). This CDR3 has 14 amino acids.

The chain uses TRBV9 and TRBJ2-3, with D possibly TRBD2 on 5 matching bases. V was cut by 3 bases and J by 6 bases, with 17 bases left in between. The germline CDR1 and CDR2 sequences are SGDLS and YYNGEE. CDR3 length: 15 amino acids. The CDR3 nucleotides read TGTGCCAGCAGCGCTGGGAGTTGGGCTTCGGATACGCAGTATTTT. Amino acid sequence: CASSAGSWASDTQYF. Supplemented by reference TRBV9 and TRBJ2-3, the full variable domain reads DSGVTQTPKHLITATGQRVTLRCSPRSGDLSVYWYQQSLDQGLQFLIQYYNGEERAKGNILERFSAQQFPDLHSELNLSSLELGDSALYFCASSAGSWASDTQYFGPGTRLTVL.

This clone was observed once. The gene calls are TRBV11-2 and TRBJ2-3; 7 bases are a match to TRBD2. Per germline, CDR1 SGHAT and CDR2 FQNNGV. This CDR3 has 15 amino acids. V trimming: 5 bases; J trimming: 5 bases; junction bases outside the gene matches: 10. The CDR3 nucleotides read TGTGCCAGCAGCGGGTACGCGGGAGTGGGAGATACGCAGTATTTT. This translates into CASSGYAGVGDTQYF.

The V gene is TRBV5-1, the J gene TRBJ1-2, with 7 bases identical to TRBD1. Unmatched junction bases numbered 10, after V lost 4 bases and J lost 7 bases. Germline assignment: CDR1 SGHRS and CDR2 YFSETQ. The CDR3 is 14 amino acids. The CDR3 nucleotides read TGCGCCAGCAGCCCCCGACAGGGTTCAGGTGGCTACACCTTC. As protein: CASSPRQGSGGYTF.

The chain combines TRBV3-1 (or the pseudogene TRBV3-2) with TRBJ1-2; D is uncertain. With 0 bases removed from V and 5 bases from J, the gap between germline ends came to 10 bases. Germline lookup yields CDR1 LGHDT and CDR2 YNNKEL (reference sequence). The CDR3 length is 14 residues. The CDR3 bases are TGTGCCAGCAGCCAAGATCTTGCGGGATATGGCTACACCTTC. Translating gives CASSQDLAGYGYTF.

This clone came up a few times. This chain connects TRBV7-9 to TRBJ1-1; D not resolved. V lost 5 bases, J lost 1 base, and 14 bases lay in between. The CDR3 loop spans 15 amino acids. Germline lookup yields CDR1 SEHNR and CDR2 FQNEAQ (reference sequence). The CDR3 sequence: CASSTAPGWNTEAFF. The CDR3 DNA reads as TGTGCCAGCAGCACAGCTCCTGGGTGGAACACTGAAGCTTTCTTT.

The chain is built from TRBV29-1 and TRBJ1-1; D is ambiguous. V lost 4 bases and J lost 11, with 11 bases in between. Germline V gives CDR1 SQVTM, CDR2 ANQGSEA. The CDR3 spans 10 residues. The CDR3 nucleotides are TGCAGCGTTGGGGAGGGCTTCGCTTTCTTT. Protein sequence: CSVGEGFAFF.

The chain carries TRBV18 and TRBJ2-7; TRBD1 agrees at 11 bases. CDR1 and CDR2 from the germline V gene are KGHSH and LQKENI. V trimming: 3 bases; J trimming: 2 bases; junction bases outside the gene matches: 3. The CDR3 has 15 amino acids. The CDR3 region has the DNA TGTGCCAGCTCACCCGGGACAGGGGGTCCCTACGAGCAGTACTTC. Translation gives CASSPGTGGPYEQYF.

The chain employs TRBV29-1 and TRBJ1-1, with 7 bases matching TRBD1. The V and J ends lost 6 bases and 3 bases, in that order; junction bases with no gene match: 7. The CDR3 is 13 amino acids. Germline V gives CDR1 SQVTM, CDR2 ANQGSEA. The CDR3 reads CSVSQGWDTEAFF. The CDR3 nucleotides read TGCAGCGTGTCACAGGGGTGGGACACTGAAGCTTTCTTT.

The chain joins TRBV1 to TRBJ2-5; the table assigns TRBD2, which was not confirmed against the DNA. TRBV1 is marked as a pseudogene. The CDR3 is 18 residues long. CDR3 loop: CTSSQDQPSGLYQETQYF. For the CDR3, the DNA is TGCACCAGCAGCCAAGATCAACCTAGCGGGCTGTACCAAGAGACCCAGTACTTC.

CDR3 DNA: TGCGCCAGCAGCTTGTCCCGGGACAGGTTCAGCTCCTACGAGCAGTACTTC. It specifies CASSLSRDRFSSYEQYF. J is TRBJ2-7 and V is TRBV5-1, with TRBD1 identical over 8 bases. CDR1 is SGHRS and CDR2 is YFSETQ in the germline V gene. This CDR3 contains 17 residues. Germline trimming cut 1 base from V and 0 bases from J; bases unmatched to any gene: 9.

This clone came up once. The chain couples TRBV11-2 to TRBJ2-3; 10 bases are a match to TRBD2. There are 15 residues in the CDR3. Germline V CDR1 and CDR2: SGHAT, FQNNGV. V lost 5 bases and J lost 3; bases outside the gene matches: 5. The CDR3 spells CASSLAGEQTDTQYF. CDR3 nucleotide sequence: TGTGCCAGCAGCCTAGCGGGAGAGCAGACAGATACGCAGTATTTT.

This chain links TRBV19 with TRBJ1-2; D uncertain. This CDR3 has 14 amino acids. The V end was cut by 3 bases, the J end by 8 bases, with 16 bases between. In germline, CDR1 is LNHDA, CDR2 SQIVND (reference sequence). CDR3 loop: CASSIRGISGGYTF. The CDR3 coding sequence is TGTGCCAGTAGTATCCGCGGGATTTCGGGAGGCTACACCTTC.

This sequence joins TRBV20-1 and TRBJ2-1; D unresolved. This CDR3 spans 10 amino acids. The germline V gene encodes CDR1 DFQATT and CDR2 SNEGSKA (reference sequence). The ends were cut back, 3 bases at V and 9 bases at J, with 6 bases in the middle. The CDR3 DNA follows: TGCAGTGCTAGGGTGGCTGAGCAGTTCTTC. Its protein is CSARVAEQFF.

This chain connects TRBV19 to TRBJ2-7; 8 bases are a match to TRBD1. J gave up 2 bases and V 3 bases, and 3 bases lay outside the gene matches. CDR1 and CDR2 (germline): LNHDA, SQIVND (reference sequence). This CDR3 has 14 amino acids. DNA for the CDR3: TGTGCCAGTAGTATCGGGACAGGCACCTACGAGCAGTACTTC. Protein product: CASSIGTGTYEQYF.

This clone was detected only a few times. This chain links TRBV6-6 with TRBJ2-2, with 8 bases lining up with TRBD2. The V gene end was trimmed by 2 bases and the J gene end by 6 bases; junction bases not matched to a gene: 8. Germline V gene lookup returns CDR1 MNHNY and CDR2 SVGAGI (reference sequence). The CDR3 is made up of 16 amino acids. CDR3: CASSYPGGGAPGELFF. In DNA form, the CDR3 reads TGTGCCAGCAGTTACCCGGGGGGGGGCGCCCCCGGGGAGCTGTTTTTT.

V is TRBV4-2 and J is TRBJ2-5, with 7 bases that match TRBD2. The CDR3 is made up of 17 amino acids. Trimming removed 0 bases from V and 0 bases from J; junction bases left unmatched: 7. In germline, CDR1 is LGHNA, CDR2 YNFKEQ. CDR3 coding DNA: TGTGCCAGCAGCCAAGAGAATCTAGCGGTACACCAAGAGACCCAGTACTTC. It yields the protein CASSQENLAVHQETQYF.

This clone is a singleton in its sample. CDR3 loop: CASSPGGAQGKHEQYF. The CDR3 bases are TGTGCCAGCAGCCCAGGGGGCGCACAGGGAAAACACGAGCAGTACTTC. The rearrangement uses TRBV5-6 and TRBJ2-7, with 8 positions matching TRBD1. Trimming cost V 4 bases and J 5 bases; bases outside gene matches: 14. The germline gives CDR1 SGHDT, CDR2 YYEEEE. The CDR3 consists of 16 residues.

This chain joins TRBV27 and TRBJ1-2; D gene unclear. This CDR3 contains 16 residues. V dropped 3 bases and J dropped 0 bases, with 14 bases sitting between them. From germline, CDR1 is MNHEY and CDR2 SMNVEV (reference sequence). The CDR3 sequence: CASSLLGHPSNYGYTF. CDR3 DNA sequence: TGTGCCAGCAGTTTGTTGGGCCACCCTTCTAACTATGGCTACACCTTC.

The rearrangement links TRBV15 to TRBJ1-2; 9 bases fit TRBD1. Germline values: CDR1 LNHNV, CDR2 YYDKDF (reference sequence). The V gene end was trimmed by 2 bases and the J gene end by 2 bases; junction bases not matched to a gene: 6. The CDR3 loop spans 16 amino acids. CDR3 loop: CATSRNRDRANYGYTF. DNA for the CDR3: TGTGCCACCAGCAGAAACCGGGACAGGGCAAACTATGGCTACACCTTC.

This clone was counted between two and nine times. V is TRBV7-9 and J is TRBJ2-2; TRBD2 aligns across 9 bases. Germline CDR1 reads SEHNR; CDR2 reads FQNEAQ (reference sequence). Trimming at V came to 6 bases and at J to 9 bases, leaving 17 bases not matched to a gene. The CDR3 length is 17 residues. The CDR3 protein is CASSPPRGSGRIRELFF. The CDR3 bases are TGTGCCAGCAGTCCCCCCCGGGGTAGCGGGAGAATCAGGGAGCTGTTTTTT.

The chain is built from TRBV3-1 (or the pseudogene TRBV3-2) and TRBJ1-2; 9 bases agree with TRBD1. The germline CDR1 and CDR2 sequences are LGHDT and YNNKEL (reference sequence). CDR3 length equals 14 residues. V lost 4 bases and J lost 4; bases outside the gene matches: 4. CDR3 bases: TGTGCCAGCAGCCCCCGGACAGGGGTCTATGGCTACACCTTC. This gives the protein CASSPRTGVYGYTF.

The chain employs TRBV5-6 and TRBJ1-1; 7 nucleotides align to TRBD1. The ends lost 7 bases at V and 1 base at J; junction bases unmatched: 4. Germline V gives CDR1 SGHDT, CDR2 YYEEEE. The CDR3 has 13 amino acids. DNA for the CDR3: TGTGCCAGCGCCAGGACAGGGAACACTGAAGCTTTCTTT. Protein sequence: CASARTGNTEAFF.

This chain joins TRBV28 and TRBJ2-6; 8 bases fit TRBD1. The ends lost 2 bases at V and 3 bases at J; junction bases unmatched: 6. The germline gives CDR1 MDHEN, CDR2 SYDVKM. The CDR3 is 17 residues long. This chain's CDR3 is CASSLGQGAIGANVLTF. In DNA form, the CDR3 reads TGTGCCAGCAGTTTAGGGCAGGGGGCGATTGGGGCCAACGTCCTGACTTTC.

This clone was detected only once. The V and J genes are TRBV11-3 and TRBJ1-1; D is possibly TRBD1 (6 bases). The CDR3 has 15 amino acids. Looked up from germline, CDR1 is SGHNT and CDR2 is YENEEA. Trimming cost V 2 bases and J 1 base, with 11 bases left between them. The CDR3, as DNA: TGTGCCAGCAGCTTATACAGGGAGGGGAACACTGAAGCTTTCTTT. Residues: CASSLYREGNTEAFF.

This chain links TRBV6-6 with TRBJ1-5; D unresolved. CDR3 size: 14 residues. V was pared by 0 bases and J by 5 bases, with 8 bases between. Germline assignment: CDR1 MNHNY and CDR2 SVGAGI (reference sequence). CDR3: CASSYSSEYQPQHF. The CDR3 bases are TGTGCCAGCAGTTACTCGTCTGAGTATCAGCCCCAGCATTTT.

The V and J genes are TRBV9 and TRBJ1-6, with 10 bases that match TRBD1. The CDR3 consists of 22 residues. Trimming at V came to 0 bases and at J to 0 bases, leaving 15 bases not matched to a gene. Germline CDR1 SGDLS, CDR2 YYNGEE. CDR3 DNA: TGTGCCAGCAGCGTAGAACCGGGAAGGGGGACAGGGGACAGCTCCTATAATTCACCCCTCCACTTT. Translation gives CASSVEPGRGTGDSSYNSPLHF.